A selection of T cell receptor beta chains follows, all from one sample in a study of cytomegalovirus exposure and HLA in healthy donors. TCRdb keeps only in-frame clones here, not all; method: immunoSEQ multiplex PCR. The table shows some 190,000 clones, with roughly 78% occurring only once. The sample was PBMCs. The receptor source for this set is a woman in her 30s in good health and CMV-seronegative. Both conserved end residues are part of each CDR3. The D gene is left open where the match is weak. Clone size is not always given. Where it is, it says once, few, many or a class for expanded clones.

d_gene,j_gene,abundance,v_gene,CDR3aa,CDR3nt
TRBD1,TRBJ2-7,.,TRBV28,CASSWSRGRPSSYEQYF,TGTGCCAGCAGTTGGTCTAGGGGGCGGCCGAGCTCCTACGAGCAGTACTTC
.,TRBJ2-3,.,TRBV5-4,CASSTQGGDTQYF,TGTGCCAGCAGCACCCAGGGGGGAGATACGCAGTATTTT
.,TRBJ2-1,.,TRBV5-1,CASSSGLRGHHNEQFF,TGCGCCAGCAGCTCTGGCTTGCGGGGGCACCACAATGAGCAGTTCTTC
TRBD2,TRBJ2-3,.,TRBV19,CASRVAGVGTDTQYF,TGTGCCAGTAGGGTAGCGGGGGTAGGCACAGATACGCAGTATTTT
TRBD1,TRBJ1-5,.,TRBV6-1,CASSEVGTGGLPRPQHF,TGTGCCAGCAGTGAAGTTGGGACAGGGGGCCTCCCACGGCCCCAGCATTTT
TRBD1,TRBJ1-1,few,TRBV30,CAWSVRQGAEAFF,TGTGCCTGGAGTGTAAGACAGGGGGCTGAAGCTTTCTTT
TRBD1,TRBJ2-7,.,TRBV10-2,CATRDSAYSYEQYF,TGCGCCACCCGGGACAGCGCTTACTCCTACGAGCAGTACTTC
.,TRBJ2-1,.,TRBV2,CASSSLANEQFF,TGTGCCAGCAGCTCTCTCGCGAATGAGCAGTTCTTC
TRBD1,TRBJ2-7,.,TRBV5-6,CASSLTGTGVYEQYF,TGTGCCAGCAGCTTAACCGGGACAGGCGTCTACGAGCAGTACTTC
TRBD1,TRBJ1-2,few,TRBV15,CATSRTGGEFYGYTF,TGTGCCACCAGCAGGACAGGGGGCGAATTTTATGGCTACACCTTC
TRBD1,TRBJ2-2,.,TRBV2,CASTRQGGRTGELFF,TGTGCCAGCACTCGACAGGGCGGAAGGACCGGGGAGCTGTTTTTT
TRBD2,TRBJ2-5,.,TRBV2,CASSEALGFRGGVETQYF,TGTGCCAGCAGTGAAGCGCTTGGTTTTCGGGGGGGGGTGGAGACCCAGTACTTC
TRBD1,TRBJ1-1,.,TRBV6-1,CASSVTGGAGTEAFF,TGTGCCAGCAGTGTTACAGGGGGCGCGGGCACTGAAGCTTTCTTT
.,TRBJ1-1,.,TRBV6-1,CASSEGGRTEAFF,TGTGCCAGCAGTGAAGGGGGGCGGACTGAAGCTTTCTTT
.,TRBJ1-2,.,TRBV5-4,CASSLSSGGTFLYGYTF,TGTGCCAGCAGCTTGTCATCCGGGGGTACCTTCCTCTATGGCTACACCTTC
.,TRBJ2-7,few,TRBV7-8,CASSLVRGGNLEQYF,TGTGCCAGCAGCTTAGTGCGGGGTGGCAATCTCGAGCAGTACTTC
.,TRBJ1-3,few,TRBV9,CASSETAGNTIYF,TGTGCCAGCAGCGAGACAGCTGGAAACACCATATATTTT
.,TRBJ2-1,.,TRBV5-8,CASSPDSGAYNEQFF,TGTGCCAGCAGCCCCGACAGTGGGGCCTACAATGAGCAGTTCTTC
TRBD1,TRBJ2-7,.,TRBV5-1,CASSRTTQGVGYEQYF,TGCGCCAGCAGCCGTACTACTCAGGGGGTGGGGTACGAGCAGTACTTC
.,TRBJ1-1,.,TRBV18,CASSPKEGMNTEAFF,TGTGCCAGCTCACCTAAAGAGGGTATGAACACTGAAGCTTTCTTT
.,TRBJ2-5,.,TRBV5-1,CASSRIGTKETQYF,TGCGCCAGCAGCCGTATTGGGACAAAAGAGACCCAGTACTTC
.,TRBJ1-2,.,TRBV28,CASSLFRTPGVNYGYTF,TGTGCCAGCAGTTTATTTCGAACCCCAGGGGTAAACTATGGCTACACCTTC